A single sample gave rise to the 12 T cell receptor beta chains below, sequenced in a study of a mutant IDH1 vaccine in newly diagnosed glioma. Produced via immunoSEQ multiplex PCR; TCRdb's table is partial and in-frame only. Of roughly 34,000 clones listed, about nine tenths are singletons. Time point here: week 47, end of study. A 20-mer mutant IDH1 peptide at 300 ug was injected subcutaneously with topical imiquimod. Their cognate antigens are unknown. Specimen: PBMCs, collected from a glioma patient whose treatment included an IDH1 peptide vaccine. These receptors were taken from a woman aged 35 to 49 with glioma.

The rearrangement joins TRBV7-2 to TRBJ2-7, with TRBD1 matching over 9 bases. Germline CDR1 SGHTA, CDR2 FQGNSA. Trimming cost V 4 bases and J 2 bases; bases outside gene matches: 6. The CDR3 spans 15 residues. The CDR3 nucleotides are TGTGCCAGCAGCTCGCGGGGACAGGGTACCTACGAGCAGTACTTC. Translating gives CASSSRGQGTYEQYF. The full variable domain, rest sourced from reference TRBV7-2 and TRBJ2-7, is GAGVSQSPSNKVTEKGKDVELRCDPISGHTALYWYRQSLGQGLEFLIYFQGNSAPDKSGLPSDRFSAERTGGSVSTLTIQRTQQEDSAVYLCASSSRGQGTYEQYFGPGTRLTVT.

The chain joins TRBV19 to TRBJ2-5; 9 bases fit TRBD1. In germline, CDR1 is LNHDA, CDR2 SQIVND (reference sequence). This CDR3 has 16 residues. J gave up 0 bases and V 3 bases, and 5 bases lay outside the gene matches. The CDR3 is CASSIYRGRDQETQYF. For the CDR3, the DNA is TGTGCCAGTAGTATCTACAGGGGGCGCGACCAAGAGACCCAGTACTTC.

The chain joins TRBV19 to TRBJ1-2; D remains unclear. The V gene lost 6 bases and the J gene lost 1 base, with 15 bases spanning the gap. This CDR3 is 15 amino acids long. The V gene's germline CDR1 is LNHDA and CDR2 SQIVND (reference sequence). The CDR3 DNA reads TGTGCCAGTAGCATCCTGGACGTAGATAACTATGGCTACACCTTC. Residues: CASSILDVDNYGYTF.

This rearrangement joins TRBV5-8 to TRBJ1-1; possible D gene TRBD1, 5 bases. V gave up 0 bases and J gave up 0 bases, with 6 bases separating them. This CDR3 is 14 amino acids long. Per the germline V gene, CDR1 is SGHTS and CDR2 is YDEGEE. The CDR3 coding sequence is TGTGCCAGCAGCTTGGACAGGATGAACACTGAAGCTTTCTTT. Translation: CASSLDRMNTEAFF.

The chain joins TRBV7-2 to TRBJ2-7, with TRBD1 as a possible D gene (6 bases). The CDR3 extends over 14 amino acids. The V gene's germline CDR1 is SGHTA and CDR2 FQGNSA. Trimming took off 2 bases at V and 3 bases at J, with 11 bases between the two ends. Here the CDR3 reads CASSLRTEYYEQYF. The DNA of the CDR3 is TGTGCCAGCAGCTTAAGGACAGAATACTACGAGCAGTACTTC.

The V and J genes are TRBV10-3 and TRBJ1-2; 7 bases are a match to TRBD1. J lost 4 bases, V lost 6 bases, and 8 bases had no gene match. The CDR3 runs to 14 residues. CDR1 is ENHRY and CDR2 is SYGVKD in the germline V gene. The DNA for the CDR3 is TGTGCCATCAGCGCCCGACAGGGATCCTATGGCTACACCTTC. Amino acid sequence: CAISARQGSYGYTF.

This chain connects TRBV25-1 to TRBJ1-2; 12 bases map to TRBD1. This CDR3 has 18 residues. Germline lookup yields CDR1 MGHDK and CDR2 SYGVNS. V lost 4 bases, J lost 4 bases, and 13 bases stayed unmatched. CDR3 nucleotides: TGTGCCAGCAGTGCCTCCGGGACAGGGGGCACGAACCGCTATGGCTACACCTTC. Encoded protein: CASSASGTGGTNRYGYTF.

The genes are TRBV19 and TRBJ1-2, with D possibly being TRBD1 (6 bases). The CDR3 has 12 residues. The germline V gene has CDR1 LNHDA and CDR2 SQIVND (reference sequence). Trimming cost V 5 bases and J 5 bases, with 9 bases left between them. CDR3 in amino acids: CASSETGYGYTF. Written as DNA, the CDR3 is TGTGCCAGTAGTGAGACAGGATATGGCTACACCTTC.

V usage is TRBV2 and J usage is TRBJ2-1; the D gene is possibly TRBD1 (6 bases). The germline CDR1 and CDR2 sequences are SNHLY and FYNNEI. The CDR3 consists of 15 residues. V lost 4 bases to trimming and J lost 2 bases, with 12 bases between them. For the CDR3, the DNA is TGTGCCAGCAGTGTCATCAGGGGAACCTACAATGAGCAGTTCTTC. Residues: CASSVIRGTYNEQFF.

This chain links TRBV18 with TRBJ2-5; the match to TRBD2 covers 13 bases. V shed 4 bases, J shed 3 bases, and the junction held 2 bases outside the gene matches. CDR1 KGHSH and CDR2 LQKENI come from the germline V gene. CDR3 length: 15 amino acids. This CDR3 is CASSLGTSGKETQYF. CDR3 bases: TGTGCCAGCTCACTCGGGACTAGCGGGAAAGAGACCCAGTACTTC.

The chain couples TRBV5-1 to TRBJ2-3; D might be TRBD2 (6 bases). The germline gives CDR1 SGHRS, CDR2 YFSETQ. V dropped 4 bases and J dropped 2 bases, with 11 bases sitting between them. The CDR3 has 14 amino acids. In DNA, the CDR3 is TGCGCCAGCAGCGTGGGAGGATACACAGATACGCAGTATTTT. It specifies CASSVGGYTDTQYF. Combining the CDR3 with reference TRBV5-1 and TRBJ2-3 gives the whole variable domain KAGVTQTPRYLIKTRGQQVTLSCSPISGHRSVSWYQQTPGQGLQFLFEYFSETQRNKGNFPGRFSGRQFSNSRSEMNVSTLELGDSALYLCASSVGGYTDTQYFGPGTRLTVL.

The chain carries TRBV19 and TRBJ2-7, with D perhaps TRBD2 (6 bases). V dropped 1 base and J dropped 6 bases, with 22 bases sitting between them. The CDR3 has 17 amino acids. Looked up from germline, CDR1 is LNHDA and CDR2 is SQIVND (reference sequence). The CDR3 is CASSIGSGTSFGVEQYF. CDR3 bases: TGTGCCAGTAGTATAGGTTCCGGGACTTCCTTCGGGGTCGAGCAGTACTTC.